The T cell receptor beta chain described here comes from a study of OX40 agonist ivuxolimab in advanced cancers. Study in general: Hepatocellular carcinoma, melanoma, renal cell or head and neck cancer affected the dose-escalation patients.

This clone has just one count. No antigen is known for it. The CDR3 runs 16 residues. Trimming stripped 5 bases from V and 3 bases from J, with 19 bases between. Looked up from germline, CDR1 is SEHNR and CDR2 is FQNEAQ (reference sequence). Overall study findings and caveats: In a subset of nonresponders, normalized T-cell clonal expansion was also low.

Generated by immunoSEQ multiplex PCR, the TCRdb table keeps only in-frame clones and is missing some. The data hold 55,000 to 70,000 clones, with more than 70% observed a single time. The chain is built from TRBV7-9 and TRBJ1-1, with D maybe TRBD1 (6 bases). The TCR originated in an adult with an advanced solid tumor such as melanoma, head and neck, liver or kidney cancer. The sequenced sample was CD4+ or CD8+ T cells sorted from blood, obtained in a trial of the OX40 agonist ivuxolimab. The CDR3 DNA sequence: TGTGCCAGCAGCAACCTTAGGGGGGCAGGGTACACTGAAGCTTTCTTT. Its translation is CASSNLRGAGYTEAFF.